The 13 T cell receptor beta chains in this list originate from one sample, sequenced in a study of T cell responses to AZD1222 COVID-19 vaccine. Profiled with immunoSEQ multiplex PCR; TCRdb holds only in-frame clones, not every one. The sample lists approximately 110,000 clones, 90% to 95% occurring once. The specimen comprised peripheral blood, sampled on day 0 of AZD1222 vaccination. The receptors stem from an adult in good health.

This clone came up once. V and J are TRBV19 and TRBJ1-5, with 7 bases aligning to TRBD1. Germline V gives CDR1 LNHDA, CDR2 SQIVND (reference sequence). V dropped 1 base and J dropped 0; count of bases not matched to a gene: 6. The CDR3 is 17 amino acids. The DNA for the CDR3 is TGTGCCAGTAGTATAGGGACAGGAGTCTATAGCAATCAGCCCCAGCATTTT. Amino acids: CASSIGTGVYSNQPQHF.

The chain links TRBV7-6 to TRBJ1-1, with 10 positions matching TRBD1. Germline V gene sequence: CDR1 SGHVS, CDR2 FNYEAQ. Trimming removed 3 bases from V and 4 bases from J; junction bases left unmatched: 2. The CDR3 runs to 14 residues. The DNA of the CDR3 is TGTGCCAGCAGCTTGACAGGGGGCATCACTGAAGCTTTCTTT. It encodes CASSLTGGITEAFF.

The chain combines TRBV28 with TRBJ1-2, with 7 bases matching TRBD1. This CDR3 region has 19 residues. Trimming at V came to 5 bases and at J to 4 bases, leaving 22 bases not matched to a gene. Germline CDR1 reads MDHEN; CDR2 reads SYDVKM. CDR3 amino acids: CASSRLRYRDQGGSYGYTF. The DNA of the CDR3 is TGTGCCAGCAGTCGCCTTCGCTACAGGGATCAGGGGGGGTCCTATGGCTACACCTTC.

The rearrangement uses TRBV5-1 and TRBJ1-1; D ambiguous. The CDR3 length is 15 residues. CDR1 is SGHRS, CDR2 YFSETQ, per germline. V was shortened by 1 base and J by 3 bases, with 13 bases between the two germline ends. CDR3 nucleotides: TGCGCCAGCAGCTTGTCCCCGCTTGAGGACACTGAAGCTTTCTTT. Translation gives CASSLSPLEDTEAFF.

The rearrangement joins TRBV7-2 to TRBJ2-5; 8 bases line up with TRBD2. Germline V gene sequence: CDR1 SGHTA, CDR2 FQGNSA. J lost 5 bases, V lost 1 base, and 3 bases had no gene match. The CDR3 is made up of 14 amino acids. This CDR3 is CASSLGSGAETQYF. The CDR3 DNA is TGTGCCAGCAGCTTAGGTAGCGGGGCGGAGACCCAGTACTTC.

The V call is TRBV4-1, the J call TRBJ2-2, with 13 bases fitting TRBD2. Germline assignment: CDR1 MGHRA and CDR2 YSYEKL. This CDR3 has 17 residues. The ends lost 6 bases at V and 5 bases at J; junction bases unmatched: 9. The CDR3 coding sequence is TGCGCCAGCAGGGCTGCTCAACTAGCGGGGGGGACCGGGGAGCTGTTTTTT. Protein: CASRAAQLAGGTGELFF.

This chain connects TRBV5-1 to TRBJ2-7, with unresolved D. The germline V gene has CDR1 SGHRS and CDR2 YFSETQ. The CDR3 has 12 amino acids. Trimming removed 0 bases at V and 5 bases at J, with 6 bases between. CDR3 coding DNA: TGCGCCAGCAGCTTGGACAGAGACGAGCAGTACTTC. Its protein is CASSLDRDEQYF.

CDR3 DNA sequence: TGTGCCAGTAGTTTGGACAGTAACTATGGCTACACCTTC. Translation gives CASSLDSNYGYTF. The rearrangement joins TRBV19 to TRBJ1-2, with a weak D call TRBD1 (6 bases). The CDR3 spans 13 residues. Germline values: CDR1 LNHDA, CDR2 SQIVND (reference sequence). The V end lost 5 bases, the J end lost 1 base, and 8 bases lay between the germline ends.

This chain uses TRBV4-1 with TRBJ1-5, with a weak D call TRBD1 (5 bases). The CDR3 length is 15 residues. Germline assignment: CDR1 MGHRA and CDR2 YSYEKL. V was clipped by 4 bases and J by 4 bases, with 14 bases between them. The CDR3 region has the DNA TGCGCCAGCAGCCCCCCCGGGACGGTTAATCAGCCCCAGCATTTT. This sequence encodes CASSPPGTVNQPQHF.

This rearrangement joins TRBV4-1 to TRBJ1-5; maybe TRBD1 (5 bases). Deletions cut 0 bases from V and 1 base from J, with 16 bases between. The CDR3 spans 18 residues. Per germline, CDR1 MGHRA and CDR2 YSYEKL. The CDR3 region is CASSQEGWGGSSNQPQHF. In DNA form, the CDR3 reads TGCGCCAGCAGCCAAGAAGGTTGGGGGGGAAGCAGCAATCAGCCCCAGCATTTT.

The chain uses TRBV18 and TRBJ2-6; D unclear. The germline V gene has CDR1 KGHSH and CDR2 LQKENI. V was cut by 1 base and J by 3 bases, with 13 bases left in between. CDR3 length equals 17 residues. The CDR3 protein is CASSPRSGFGGANVLTF. The CDR3 DNA follows: TGTGCCAGCTCACCACGTTCTGGGTTTGGTGGGGCCAACGTCCTGACTTTC. Full variable domain (remainder filled in from reference TRBV18 and TRBJ2-6): NAGVMQNPRHLVRRRGQEARLRCSPMKGHSHVYWYRQLPEEGLKFMVYLQKENIIDESGMPKERFSAEFPKEGPSILRIQQVVRGDSAAYFCASSPRSGFGGANVLTFGAGSRLTVL.

The V and J genes are TRBV5-1 and TRBJ2-1, with 7 bases matching TRBD1. The J segment lost 1 base and the V segment lost 2 bases, leaving 3 bases of the junction unmatched. Germline CDR1 is SGHRS and CDR2 is YFSETQ. This CDR3 region has 15 residues. CDR3 coding DNA: TGCGCCAGCAGCTTAGGGACAGAGTCCTACAATGAGCAGTTCTTC. It yields the protein CASSLGTESYNEQFF.

The rearrangement uses TRBV29-1 and TRBJ1-4; D unresolved. The germline CDR1 and CDR2 sequences are SQVTM and ANQGSEA. This CDR3 comprises 14 residues. Trimming stripped 2 bases from V and 10 bases from J, with 17 bases between. The CDR3 DNA reads as TGCAGCGTTGAATATTCAGTGTGGGTAGGAAAACTGTTTTTT. Translating gives CSVEYSVWVGKLFF. Looking up the rest from reference TRBV29-1 and TRBJ1-4 gives the full variable domain: SAVISQKPSRDICQRGTSLTIQCQVDSQVTMMFWYRQQPGQSLTLIATANQGSEATYESGFVIDKFPISRPNLTFSTLTVSNMSPEDSSIYLCSVEYSVWVGKLFFGSGTQLSVL.